This is a list of T cell receptor beta chains from one sample in a study of T cell responses to AZD1222 COVID-19 vaccine. The method was immunoSEQ multiplex PCR; TCRdb's version includes in-frame clones alone and lacks a portion of them. The profile shows roughly 140,000 clones, roughly 93% of them singletons. Sequences were derived from peripheral blood, sampled 28 days after the second AZD1222 dose. The receptor set was obtained from an adult who received the AZD1222 COVID-19 vaccine. The conserved cysteine and the conserved F or W are not part of the CDR3 here. D genes are given only for firm matches.

D,V,CDR3
-,TRBV12-5,ASGPGQLSGANVLT
-,TRBV12-5,ASGLVRWEGSIYGYT
TRBD1,TRBV6-5,ASSPDRGGSEKLF
-,TRBV10-3,AISAGLGTDTQY
TRBD1,TRBV5-1,ASSHETGGTNYGYT
-,TRBV28,ASSFRPGTYNEQF
-,TRBV5-1,ASSLETTGNTEAF
-,TRBV15,ATSSGTGGAKNEQF
-,TRBV4-1,ASSQGISRFFYNEQF
TRBD2,TRBV7-8,ASSSASPSGGSGELF
-,TRBV9,ASSVGGGTGNTIY
TRBD1,TRBV7-3,ASGQGAGEQY
-,TRBV3-1/TRBV3-2,ASSRKSYEQY
-,TRBV7-5,VRSSLDGERNTIY
-,TRBV12-3/TRBV12-4,ASRPTSTDTQY
-,TRBV29-1,SVQGSNTGELF
-,TRBV2,ASSYSANYGYT
TRBD1,TRBV5-1,ASSPDTGVAGYT
-,TRBV27,ASSFTAGELF
TRBD1,TRBV18,ASSLTAKGQGAAGHDSPLH
-,TRBV19,ASSIGINSPLH
-,TRBV5-1,ASSLGMIDGNEKLF
-,TRBV12-3/TRBV12-4,ASRPDRNQPQH
-,TRBV6-5,ASSPRGDSNTEAF
-,TRBV10-2,ALRKDSYNEQF
TRBD1,TRBV3-1/TRBV3-2,ASSQSDRGNYGYT
TRBD2,TRBV4-1,ASRTSGGARGGELF
TRBD1,TRBV2,ASSVRTGGLGNQPQH
-,TRBV3-1/TRBV3-2,ASKRQSSYNEQF
-,TRBV13,ASSLGGILQPSYGYT
-,TRBV2,ASSAGSNQPQH
-,TRBV24-1,ATSDPSDLRWV
TRBD2,TRBV18,ASSPLGTSGTDTQY
TRBD1,TRBV28,ASSSQGAYTEAF
-,TRBV19,ASRGAGVEKLF